This T cell receptor (beta chain) originates from a study of T cell repertoires in cytomegalovirus infection. Study context: HLA-B-restricted CMV epitopes that are well studied were used alongside recently identified HLA-C-restricted ones. Public TCR beta signatures provided an indication of both CMV infection and a matching HLA type. Study-wide findings and caveats: Clonotype analysis showed dominance of the ex vivo response by HLA-C-restricted CMV-specific TCR beta clonotypes.

The CDR3 spans 14 residues. Trimming removed 2 bases from V and 7 bases from J, with 14 bases in between. A word on this clonotype: Its antigen is still unknown.

MiXCR was run by TCRdb on the reads, yielding one entry per CDR3 protein. Here the sample spans just over 450,000 distinct CDR3 sequences, under 45% being singletons. The clonotype comes from a human donor in good health (CMV status not recorded). Some clones in this sample may be carry-over from other donors' samples. This material consisted of cultured PBMCs, taken from culture after CMV antigen stimulation. The J gene is TRBJ2-5, the V gene TRBV12-3 or TRBV12-4, with a weak D call TRBD2 (5 bases). The CDR3 nucleotides read TGTGCCAGCAGTTTACTGGGTGGGAGAGGGACCCAGTACTTC. It specifies CASSLLGGRGTQYF.